This T cell receptor beta chain originates from a study of blood T cell repertoires in COVID-19. Study-level information: Spain, Italy and the United States supplied samples that represented acute and convalescent COVID-19.

TCRdb's table, derived via immunoSEQ multiplex PCR, lists solely in-frame clones and lacks some. The top ten clones hold over 0.5% of a sample with roughly 150,000 clones, 80% of them seen once. Germline V lookup: CDR1 LGHNA, CDR2 YSLEER. Trimming removed 1 base at V and 3 bases at J, with 12 bases between. The CDR3 is made up of 15 amino acids. Sequenced input: peripheral blood. The sequence was collected from a man aged 60 to 75 with acute or convalescent COVID-19. This chain joins TRBV4-3 and TRBJ1-1; D may be TRBD1 (6 bases). CDR3 residues: CASSQGLQGYTEAFF. CDR3 nucleotides: TGCGCCAGCAGCCAAGGCCTACAGGGTTACACTGAAGCTTTCTTT.